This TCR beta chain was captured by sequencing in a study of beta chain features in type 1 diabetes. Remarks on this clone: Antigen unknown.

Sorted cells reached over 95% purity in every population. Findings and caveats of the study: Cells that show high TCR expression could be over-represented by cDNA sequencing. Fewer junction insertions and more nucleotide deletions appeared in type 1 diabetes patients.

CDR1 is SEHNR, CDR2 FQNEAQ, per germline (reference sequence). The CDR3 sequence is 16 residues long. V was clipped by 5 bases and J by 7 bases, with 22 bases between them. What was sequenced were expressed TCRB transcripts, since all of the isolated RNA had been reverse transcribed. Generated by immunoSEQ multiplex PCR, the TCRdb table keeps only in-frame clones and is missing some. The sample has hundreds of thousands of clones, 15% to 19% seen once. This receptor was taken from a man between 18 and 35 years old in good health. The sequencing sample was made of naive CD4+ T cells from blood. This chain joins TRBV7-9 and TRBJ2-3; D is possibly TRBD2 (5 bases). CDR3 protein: CASSPGPELGRNTQYF. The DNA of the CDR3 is TGTGCCAGCAGCCCCGGCCCCGAACTAGGTCGGAATACGCAGTATTTT.